This T cell receptor beta chain appears in the sequencing data of a study of shared clonotypes between healthy human individuals. The CDR3 length is 15 residues. Trimming shortened V by 3 bases and J by 4 bases, and 15 bases separated the two germline ends. Germline V gene sequence: CDR1 KGHSH, CDR2 LQKENI. This table comes from immunoSEQ multiplex PCR, and its TCRdb copy is limited to in-frame clones, with some not included. The table lists around 1.4 million clones, roughly 98.5% of them singletons. This chain connects TRBV18 to TRBJ1-2; D gene ambiguous. This receptor was identified in a man aged 30 to 45 in good health. The material sequenced was naive CD4+ T cells sorted from blood. Stated subset: CD45RA+ positively selected. The CDR3 region is CASSPKEEWGYGYTF. Written as DNA, the CDR3 is TGTGCCAGCTCACCTAAGGAAGAGTGGGGCTATGGCTACACCTTC. Filled out from reference TRBV18 and TRBJ1-2, the complete variable domain reads NAGVMQNPRHLVRRRGQEARLRCSPMKGHSHVYWYRQLPEEGLKFMVYLQKENIIDESGMPKERFSAEFPKEGPSILRIQQVVRGDSAAYFCASSPKEEWGYGYTFGSGTRLTVV.